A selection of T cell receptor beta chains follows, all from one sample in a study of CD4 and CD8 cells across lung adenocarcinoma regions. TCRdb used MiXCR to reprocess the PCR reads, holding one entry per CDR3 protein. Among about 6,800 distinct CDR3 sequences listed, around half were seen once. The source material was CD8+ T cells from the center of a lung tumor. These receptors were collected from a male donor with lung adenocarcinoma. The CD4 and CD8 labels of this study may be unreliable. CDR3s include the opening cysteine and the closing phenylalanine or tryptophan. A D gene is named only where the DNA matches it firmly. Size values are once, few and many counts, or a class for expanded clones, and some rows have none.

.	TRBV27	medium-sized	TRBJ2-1	TGTGCCAGCAGTGCGGACTATCAGGGTGAGCAGTTCTTC	CASSADYQGEQFF
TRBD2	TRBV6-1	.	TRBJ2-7	TGTGCCAGCATGGCCTGGGGCGGGAGACACTACGAGCAGTACTTC	CASMAWGGRHYEQYF
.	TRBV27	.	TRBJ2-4	TGTGGCAGCGGTTCGGGGGTGTGGGCCACAAACACGCAGTACTTC	CGSGSGVWATNTQYF
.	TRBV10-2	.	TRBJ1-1	TGCGCCAGCAGATACAGGGCTGGCACTGAAGCTTTCTTT	CASRYRAGTEAFF
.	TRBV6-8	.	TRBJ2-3	TGTGCCAGCAGTTGCCCACTGGGGGTGTGGGGCAAAAATACTCAGTATTTT	CASSCPLGVWGKNTQYF
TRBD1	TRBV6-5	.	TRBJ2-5	TGTGCCAGCAGTTATTCGACAGGGTCTCAGACCCAGTACTTC	CASSYSTGSQTQYF
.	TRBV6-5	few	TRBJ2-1	TGTGCCAGCAGTTACTTTATTGGACCAAACAATGAGCAGTTCTTC	CASSYFIGPNNEQFF
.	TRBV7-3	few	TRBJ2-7	TGTGCCAGCAGCTTACTTGGACCCTCGAACAATGAGCAGTACTTC	CASSLLGPSNNEQYF
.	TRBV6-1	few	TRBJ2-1	TGTGTAGCCGGCGCGGGGGAGAGGGGGAATGAGCAGTTCTTC	CVAGAGERGNEQFF
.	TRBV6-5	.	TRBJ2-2	TGTGCCAGCAGTTACTCGGCAGGGAGGTCCCCCCCCGGGGAGCTGTTTTTT	CASSYSAGRSPPGELFF
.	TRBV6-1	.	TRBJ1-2	TGTGCCAGCAGTGGTGAAGGGAACTATGGCTACACCTTC	CASSGEGNYGYTF
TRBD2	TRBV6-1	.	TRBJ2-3	TGTGCCAGCAGTCCTGGGACTAGCGGGACGTACACAGATACGCAGTATTTT	CASSPGTSGTYTDTQYF
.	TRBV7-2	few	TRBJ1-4	TGTGCCAGCAGCCCAGGACGGCGGGAAAAACTGTTTTTT	CASSPGRREKLFF
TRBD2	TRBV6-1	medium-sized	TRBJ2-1	TGTGCCAGCATCCCCGGGGGGAGCTCCTACAATGAGCAGTTCTTC	CASIPGGSSYNEQFF
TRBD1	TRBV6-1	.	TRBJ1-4	TGTGCCAGCAGTGACCGGGACAGGGGCATTGAAAAACTGTTTTTT	CASSDRDRGIEKLFF
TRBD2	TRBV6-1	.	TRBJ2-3	TGTGCCAGCAGGGAGGCGGGGGGGGGCCCAGATACGCAGTATTTT	CASREAGGGPDTQYF
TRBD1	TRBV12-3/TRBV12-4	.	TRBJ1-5	TGTGCCAGCAGTTTTACAGGGGGTGTCAATCAGCCCCAGCATTTT	CASSFTGGVNQPQHF
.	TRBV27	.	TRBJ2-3	TGTGCGAGCGCTAGCGCAGAGAAGCAGTATTTT	CASASAEKQYF
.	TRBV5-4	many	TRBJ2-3	TGTGCCAGCAGCTTGGACCGGGCTAGCCGCACAGATACGCAGTATTTT	CASSLDRASRTDTQYF
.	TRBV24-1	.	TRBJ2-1	TGTGCCACCAGTGATCCCAGTGGGGCCCTGAAGGAGCAGTTCTTC	CATSDPSGALKEQFF
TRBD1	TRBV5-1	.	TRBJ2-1	TGCGCCAGCAGCTGGGGACAGGGGGTGATGAATGAGCAGTTCTTC	CASSWGQGVMNEQFF
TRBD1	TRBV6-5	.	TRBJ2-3	TGTGCCAGCAGTTACTCTCGGACAGGGAGAGATACGCAGTATTTT	CASSYSRTGRDTQYF
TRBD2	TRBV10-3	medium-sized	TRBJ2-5	TGTGCCATCAGGGGGACTAGCGGATGGGAGACCCAGTACTTC	CAIRGTSGWETQYF
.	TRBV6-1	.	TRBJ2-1	TGTGCCAGCAGTCGCCGCGGGGAGGCCTACAATGAGCAGTTCTTC	CASSRRGEAYNEQFF
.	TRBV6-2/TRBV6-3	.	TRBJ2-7	TGTGCCAGCAGTTACCCGTCTCGTCAGGGTCCGAGCTCCTACGAGCAGTACTTC	CASSYPSRQGPSSYEQYF
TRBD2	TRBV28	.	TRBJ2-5	TGTGCCAGCCAGCCTAGCGGGAGGGAAGAGACCCAGTACTTC	CASQPSGREETQYF
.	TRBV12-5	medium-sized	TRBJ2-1	TGTGCTAGTGCCGCGGGCAGCTCCTACAATGAGCAGTTCTTC	CASAAGSSYNEQFF
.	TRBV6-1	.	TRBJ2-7	TGTGCCAGCAACCAACAGGATCCCTACGAGCAGTACTTC	CASNQQDPYEQYF
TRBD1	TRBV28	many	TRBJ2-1	TGTGCCAGCAGCTTCCGGGACAGGGGGTTCTACAATGAGCAGTTCTTC	CASSFRDRGFYNEQFF
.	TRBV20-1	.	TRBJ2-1	TGCAGTGTGCGTACAATTTCGGAGGGTGAGCAGTTCTTC	CSVRTISEGEQFF
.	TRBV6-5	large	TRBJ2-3	TGTGCCAGCAGTTTCCAGGGTACAGATACGCAGTATTTT	CASSFQGTDTQYF
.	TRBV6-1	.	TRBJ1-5	TGTGCCAGCAGTGAATTCGGGGGGCGGGGGCAGCCCCAGCATTTT	CASSEFGGRGQPQHF
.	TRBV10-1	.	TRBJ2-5	TGCGCCAGCAGTGAGAGGGGAGTCCCGAAGACCCAGTACTTC	CASSERGVPKTQYF
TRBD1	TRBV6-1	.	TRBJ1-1	TGTGCCAGTGACAGGGGGAACACTGAAGCTTTCTTT	CASDRGNTEAFF
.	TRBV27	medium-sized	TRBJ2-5	TGTGCCAGCCGCCCCGCAGGGGCCCAAGAGACCCAGTACTTC	CASRPAGAQETQYF
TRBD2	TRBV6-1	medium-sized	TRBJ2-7	TGTGCCAGCAGTGAATCTAGCGGGAGGGGATACGAGCAGTACTTC	CASSESSGRGYEQYF
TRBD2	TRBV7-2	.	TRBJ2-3	TGTGCCAAGCGGACTAGCGAAACAGATACGCAGTATTTT	CAKRTSETDTQYF
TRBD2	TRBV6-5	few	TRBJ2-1	TGTGCCAGCAGTTACTCGACCCCGGGCCGGGGGGGCTACGAGCAGTTCTTC	CASSYSTPGRGGYEQFF
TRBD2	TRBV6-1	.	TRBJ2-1	TGTGCCAGCAGAATGGGACTAGCGGGTGCGCGGTACGATGAGCAGTTCTTC	CASRMGLAGARYDEQFF
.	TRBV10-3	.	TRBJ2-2	TGTGCCACCGGACGGGGAGCGAGCTACGGTGAGCTGTTTTTT	CATGRGASYGELFF
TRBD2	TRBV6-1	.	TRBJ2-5	TGTGCCAGCAGAACCAAAGCGGGACGGGCTAAAGAGACCCAGTACTTT	CASRTKAGRAKETQYF
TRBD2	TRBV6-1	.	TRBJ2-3	TGTGCCAGCAGGGGAGCGGGGGCCGGGGGCGAAGAGACGCAGTATTTT	CASRGAGAGGEETQYF
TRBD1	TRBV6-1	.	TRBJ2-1	TGTGCCAGCAGTAGCAGACAGGGCTCCTACAATGAGCAGTTCTTC	CASSSRQGSYNEQFF
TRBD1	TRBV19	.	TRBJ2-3	TGTGCCAGTAAAAGTACAGGGGGCTGGGGCACAGATACGCAGTATTTT	CASKSTGGWGTDTQYF
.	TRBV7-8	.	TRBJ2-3	TGTGCCAGCAGCTTAGGTACTAGTTTGTCAGATACGCAGTATTTT	CASSLGTSLSDTQYF
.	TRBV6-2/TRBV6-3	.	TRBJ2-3	TGTGCCAGCACCGACCTTCAGGCCCTAGGCACAGATACGCAGTATTTT	CASTDLQALGTDTQYF
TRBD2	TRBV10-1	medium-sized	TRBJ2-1	TGCGCCAGCAGTGAGGTCGGGAGCGGGAGGGCCGGTGAGCAGTTCTTC	CASSEVGSGRAGEQFF
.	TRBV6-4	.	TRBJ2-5	TGTGCCAGCGGGGGCTCGAACCCAGAGACGCAGTACTTC	CASGGSNPETQYF
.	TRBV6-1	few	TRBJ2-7	TGTGCCAGCAGTGATCAAACCCATAGTGCAGGGCGCGAGCAGTACTTC	CASSDQTHSAGREQYF
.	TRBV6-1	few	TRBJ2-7	TGTGCCAGCAGTGAAATGGGGGCGGGGTACGAGCAGTACTTC	CASSEMGAGYEQYF